Presented here are 23 T cell receptor beta chains from one specimen sequenced in a study of technical replicates of blood from a few donors. The method was immunoSEQ multiplex PCR; TCRdb's version includes in-frame clones alone and lacks a portion of them. Of roughly 100,000 clones listed, about 96% were seen once; the top ten hold approximately 0.38%. The sample consisted of T cells isolated from PBMCs. The receptors come from a human donor in good health.

This sequence joins TRBV13 and TRBJ2-7, with TRBD2 matching 13 bases. Trimming removed 5 bases from V and 6 bases from J; junction bases left unmatched: 7. Per germline, CDR1 PRHDT and CDR2 FYEKMQ (reference sequence). The CDR3 sequence is 15 residues long. The CDR3 nucleotides are TGTGCCAGCAGCGTCGGACTAGCGGGAGTTCGCGAGCAGTACTTC. As protein: CASSVGLAGVREQYF.

The chain uses TRBV5-1 and TRBJ2-1; the match to TRBD2 covers 13 bases. The CDR3 is 18 amino acids. V shed 3 bases and J 7 bases; nucleotides not matched to a gene: 13. Per germline, CDR1 SGHRS and CDR2 YFSETQ. The CDR3 sequence: CASSSEPIGTSGNNEQFF. The CDR3 DNA sequence: TGCGCCAGCAGCTCGGAGCCAATCGGGACTAGCGGGAATAATGAGCAGTTCTTC.

A remark on this clone: The junction shows a germline mismatch at one end, possibly a read error. J is TRBJ2-3 and V is TRBV5-1; the D gene is possibly TRBD1 (6 bases). Germline CDR1 and CDR2: SGHRS and YFSETQ. This CDR3 is 16 amino acids long. CDR3 DNA sequence: TGCGCCAGCACCTTGAACCGGGCCACAGGGTCAGATACGCAGTATTTT. This sequence encodes CASTLNRATGSDTQYF.

The chain combines TRBV6-5 with TRBJ1-2; tentative D call: TRBD1 (5 bases). Germline V lookup: CDR1 MNHEY, CDR2 SVGAGI. The CDR3 sequence is 16 residues long. V was trimmed by 1 base and J by 3 bases, leaving 15 bases between them. CDR3 residues: CASSYYVGGGDYGYTF. CDR3 coding DNA: TGTGCCAGCAGTTACTATGTCGGGGGTGGTGACTATGGCTACACCTTC.

This clone was seen a single time. V usage is TRBV6-5 and J usage is TRBJ2-7; TRBD1 matches 7 bases. J was trimmed by 1 base and V by 6 bases; bases with no gene match: 9. The CDR3 totals 15 residues. Germline loops: CDR1 MNHEY, CDR2 SVGAGI. The CDR3 sequence: CASSPDRVISYEQYF. The DNA of the CDR3 is TGTGCCAGCAGCCCTGACAGGGTGATATCCTACGAGCAGTACTTC.

The V and J genes are TRBV7-9 and TRBJ2-7, with D tentatively TRBD2 (6 bases). The CDR3 sequence is 14 residues long. V lost 1 base and J 1 base, leaving 8 bases between the germline ends. Germline CDR1 reads SEHNR; CDR2 reads FQNEAQ (reference sequence). The CDR3 region has the DNA TGTGCCAGCAGCTTAGGGACTATGTCCTACGAGCAGTACTTC. Protein: CASSLGTMSYEQYF. The complete variable domain, with remaining parts taken from reference TRBV7-9 and TRBJ2-7, reads DTGVSQNPRHKITKRGQNVTFRCDPISEHNRLYWYRQTLGQGPEFLTYFQNEAQLEKSRLLSDRFSAERPKGSFSTLEIQRTEQGDSAMYLCASSLGTMSYEQYFGPGTRLTVT.

J is TRBJ2-2 and V is TRBV6-6; the match to TRBD1 covers 7 bases. The germline V gene encodes CDR1 MNHNY and CDR2 SVGAGI (reference sequence). The CDR3 is 12 amino acids. V shed 7 bases, J shed 6 bases, and the junction held 2 bases outside the gene matches. The CDR3 sequence is CASIQGPGELFF. In nucleotides, the CDR3 is TGTGCCAGCATACAGGGGCCCGGGGAGCTGTTTTTT.

The chain recombines TRBV9 with TRBJ2-4; D unclear. The CDR3 contains 13 residues. From germline, CDR1 is SGDLS and CDR2 YYNGEE. The germline V and J ends were trimmed by 3 bases and 9 bases, with 13 bases remaining between them. CDR3 residues: CASSGGSPSIQYF. The CDR3 DNA follows: TGTGCCAGCAGCGGAGGAAGCCCCAGCATTCAGTACTTC.

The chain combines TRBV30 with TRBJ2-3; 13 bases agree with TRBD2. Trimming cost V 8 bases and J 4 bases; bases outside gene matches: 3. The germline V gene has CDR1 GTSNPN and CDR2 SVGIG (reference sequence). The CDR3 has 13 amino acids. This CDR3 is CAATSGRADTQYF. The CDR3 nucleotides read TGTGCCGCTACTAGCGGGAGGGCAGATACGCAGTATTTT. The full variable domain, completed using reference TRBV30 and TRBJ2-3, is SQTIHQWPATLVQPVGSPLSLECTVEGTSNPNLYWYRQAAGRGLQLLFYSVGIGQISSEVPQNLSASRPQDRQFILSSKKLLLSDSGFYLCAATSGRADTQYFGPGTRLTVL.

In this sample, this clone turned up once. The chain recombines TRBV7-8 with TRBJ2-1; maybe TRBD2 (6 bases). The CDR3 runs to 15 residues. Deletions cut 7 bases from V and 9 bases from J, with 22 bases between. The germline V gene encodes CDR1 SGHVS and CDR2 FQNEAQ. The CDR3 sequence is CASTPFGSGAVEQFF. In DNA, the CDR3 is TGTGCCAGCACCCCCTTTGGTAGCGGAGCGGTTGAGCAGTTCTTC.

J is TRBJ2-7 and V is TRBV19; 8 bases agree with TRBD1. This CDR3 is 15 amino acids long. CDR1 LNHDA and CDR2 SQIVND come from the germline V gene (reference sequence). V gave up 5 bases and J gave up 0 bases; unmatched junction bases: 6. This CDR3 is CASSLGTGFSYEQYF. The CDR3 bases are TGTGCCAGTAGTTTAGGGACAGGCTTCTCCTACGAGCAGTACTTC.

The gene calls are TRBV9 and TRBJ1-4; the D is unclear. The germline gives CDR1 SGDLS, CDR2 YYNGEE. The CDR3 loop spans 14 amino acids. Trimming took 2 bases from V and 0 from J, leaving 5 bases between them. CDR3 nucleotide sequence: TGTGCCAGCAGCGTCGGTTCAACTAATGAAAAACTGTTTTTT. Amino acid sequence: CASSVGSTNEKLFF.

This sequence joins TRBV4-3 and TRBJ1-2, with D possibly TRBD1 on 5 matching bases. Germline V gene sequence: CDR1 LGHNA, CDR2 YSLEER. V lost 0 bases and J lost 8, with 16 bases in between. The CDR3 spans 15 residues. CDR3 region: CASSQDPLAGQGYTF. DNA of the CDR3: TGCGCCAGCAGCCAAGATCCTCTGGCAGGGCAAGGCTACACCTTC.

The V call is TRBV4-3, the J call TRBJ1-5, with D unclear. V was trimmed by 0 bases and J by 9 bases, leaving 15 bases between them. CDR3 length: 15 amino acids. Germline assignment: CDR1 LGHNA and CDR2 YSLEER. CDR3 sequence (DNA): TGCGCCAGCAGCCAAGATGGGGATCCGGCGGGGCCCCAGCATTTT. This sequence encodes CASSQDGDPAGPQHF.

V and J are TRBV7-9 and TRBJ1-5; no reliable D call. CDR3 length: 17 amino acids. V was trimmed by 6 bases and J by 7 bases, leaving 25 bases between them. Germline V gene lookup returns CDR1 SEHNR and CDR2 FQNEAQ (reference sequence). The CDR3 reads CASREAPWTLRRQPQHF. In DNA form, the CDR3 reads TGTGCCAGCAGAGAAGCGCCATGGACTCTTAGGCGGCAGCCCCAGCATTTT.

This chain uses TRBV10-3 with TRBJ2-1; 10 nucleotides agree with TRBD1. The V segment lost 6 bases and the J segment 5 bases; nucleotides outside the gene matches: 4. The length of the CDR3 is 14 residues. Looked up from germline, CDR1 is ENHRY and CDR2 is SYGVKD. CDR3 sequence reads: CAISRDRGHNEQFF. The CDR3, as DNA: TGTGCCATCAGCCGGGACAGGGGTCACAATGAGCAGTTCTTC.

CDR3 protein: CASSPTGTGGTGPQHF. The CDR3 DNA is TGTGCCAGCTCACCTACCGGGACAGGGGGAACGGGGCCCCAGCATTTT. The chain carries TRBV18 and TRBJ1-5; TRBD1 aligns across 11 bases. The CDR3 has 16 amino acids. Germline-derived CDR1 and CDR2 are KGHSH and LQKENI. V was clipped by 3 bases and J by 9 bases; unmatched bases: 10.

This chain uses TRBV5-6 with TRBJ2-5, with a possible D match to TRBD2 (5 bases). The CDR3 spans 15 residues. V lost 0 bases to trimming and J lost 5 bases, with 14 bases between them. Germline V gives CDR1 SGHDT, CDR2 YYEEEE. The CDR3 nucleotides read TGTGCCAGCAGCTTGGAGAGCGGCTATCCGGAGACCCAGTACTTC. Translated: CASSLESGYPETQYF.

The V gene is TRBV29-1, the J gene TRBJ2-2; TRBD1 aligns across 9 bases. Trimming removed 5 bases from V and 1 base from J; junction bases left unmatched: 2. The CDR3 extends over 14 amino acids. Germline V CDR1 and CDR2: SQVTM, ANQGSEA. The CDR3 region is CSVPGQGNTGELFF. DNA of the CDR3: TGCAGCGTTCCGGGACAGGGGAACACCGGGGAGCTGTTTTTT.

The chain combines TRBV9 with TRBJ2-7; 9 bases align to TRBD2. CDR1 SGDLS and CDR2 YYNGEE come from the germline V gene. The CDR3 covers 15 residues. Trimming removed 0 bases from V and 3 bases from J; junction bases left unmatched: 4. The CDR3 reads CASSVGASGVYEQYF. CDR3 DNA sequence: TGTGCCAGCAGCGTAGGAGCTAGCGGGGTCTACGAGCAGTACTTC. Using reference TRBV9 and TRBJ2-7 for the parts outside the CDR3, the full variable domain is DSGVTQTPKHLITATGQRVTLRCSPRSGDLSVYWYQQSLDQGLQFLIQYYNGEERAKGNILERFSAQQFPDLHSELNLSSLELGDSALYFCASSVGASGVYEQYFGPGTRLTVT.

The chain has TRBV10-3 and TRBJ1-4; 7 nucleotides match TRBD1. This CDR3 spans 14 amino acids. After removal of 10 bases from V and 0 bases from J, the junction contained 5 bases not matched to a gene. Germline V lookup: CDR1 ENHRY, CDR2 SYGVKD. For the CDR3, the DNA is TGTGCCACCCGCACAGGGGCAACTAATGAAAAACTGTTTTTT. Translating it yields CATRTGATNEKLFF.

V is TRBV27 and J is TRBJ2-2; D uncertain. CDR1 is MNHEY and CDR2 is SMNVEV in the germline V gene (reference sequence). This CDR3 region has 14 residues. V gave up 4 bases and J gave up 1 base, with 7 bases separating them. This CDR3 reads CASSWAGNTGELFF. CDR3 DNA sequence: TGTGCCAGCAGTTGGGCAGGGAACACCGGGGAGCTGTTTTTT.

The rearrangement uses TRBV11-2 and TRBJ2-2; 10 nucleotides align to TRBD1. CDR1 is SGHAT and CDR2 is FQNNGV in the germline V gene. The V gene end was trimmed by 6 bases and the J gene end by 6 bases; junction bases not matched to a gene: 7. This CDR3 has 15 amino acids. The CDR3 loop reads CASRGQGSQSGELFF. The CDR3 DNA sequence: TGTGCCAGCAGGGGACAGGGGTCCCAATCCGGGGAGCTGTTTTTT.